This T cell receptor (beta chain) was retrieved from a study of blood T cell repertoires in COVID-19. Study overall: Some COVID-19 samples were acute and others convalescent; all came from the United States, Italy and Spain. From T cells, B-cell-depleted T cells, or PBMCs came the material, which was cDNA or gDNA.

Germline loops: CDR1 SEHNR, CDR2 FQNEAQ (reference sequence). The CDR3 contains 12 residues. Authors' processing steps: Amplification from reference gene primers served as the basis for estimated nucleated cell counts. Sequencing was performed with immunoSEQ multiplex PCR; in TCRdb, only in-frame clones are kept and a portion is missing. V, J and clone size are taken as reported in that table, and D and trimming were inferred from the DNA itself. This table has 150,000 to 160,000 clones, 75% to 90% appearing once. The chain couples TRBV7-9 to TRBJ2-6, with D possibly TRBD1 on 5 matching bases. The receptor's source is a woman in her 70s with acute or convalescent COVID-19. The sample taken for sequencing was peripheral blood. CDR3 loop: CARGSGANVLTF. CDR3 bases: TGTGCAAGGGGATCTGGGGCCAACGTCCTGACTTTC. Full variable domain (rest looked up from reference TRBV7-9 and TRBJ2-6): DTGVSQNPRHKITKRGQNVTFRCDPISEHNRLYWYRQTLGQGPEFLTYFQNEAQLEKSRLLSDRFSAERPKGSFSTLEIQRTEQGDSAMYLCARGSGANVLTFGAGSRLTVL.